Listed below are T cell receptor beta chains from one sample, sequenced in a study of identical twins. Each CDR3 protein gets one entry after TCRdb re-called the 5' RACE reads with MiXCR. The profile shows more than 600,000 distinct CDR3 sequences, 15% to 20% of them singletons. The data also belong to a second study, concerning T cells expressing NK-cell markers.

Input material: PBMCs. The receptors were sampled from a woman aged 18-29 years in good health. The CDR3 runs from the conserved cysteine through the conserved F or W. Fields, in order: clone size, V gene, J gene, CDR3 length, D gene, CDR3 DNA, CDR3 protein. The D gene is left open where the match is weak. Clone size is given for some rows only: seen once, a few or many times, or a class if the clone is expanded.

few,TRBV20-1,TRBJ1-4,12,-,TGCAGTGCTAAGGGGGACAATGAAAAACTGTTTTTT,CSAKGDNEKLFF
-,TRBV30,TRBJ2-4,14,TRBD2,TGTGCCTGGAGCGAATGGGAGGGCGATCATATTCAGTACTTC,CAWSEWEGDHIQYF
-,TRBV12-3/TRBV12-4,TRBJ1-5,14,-,TGTGCCAGCAGTTTTACGGGGGGTCGTCAGCCCCAGCATTTT,CASSFTGGRQPQHF
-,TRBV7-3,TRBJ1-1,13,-,TGTGCCAGCAGCTCACAGATTAACACTGAAGCTTTCTTT,CASSSQINTEAFF
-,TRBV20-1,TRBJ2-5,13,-,TGCAGTGCCCTGACTACCGGGGGAGAGACCCAGTACTTC,CSALTTGGETQYF
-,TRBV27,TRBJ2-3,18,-,TGTGCCAGCAGTCCTTTTTTGACCCCCGGACTGAGCACAGATACGCAGTATTTT,CASSPFLTPGLSTDTQYF
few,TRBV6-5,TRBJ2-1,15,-,TGTGCCAGCAGTTACCCGGGACTCTTCTACAATGAGCAGTTCTTC,CASSYPGLFYNEQFF
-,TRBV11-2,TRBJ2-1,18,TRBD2,TGTGCCAGCAGCTTAGAGGGAGGGGCGGGGGGCTCCTACAATGAGCAGTTCTTC,CASSLEGGAGGSYNEQFF
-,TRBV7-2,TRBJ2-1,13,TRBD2,TGTGCCAGCTCACTAGCGGGAGTTATAGAGCAGTTCTTC,CASSLAGVIEQFF
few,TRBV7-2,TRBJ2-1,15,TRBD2,TGTGCCAGTTTAACTAGCGGGAGGACCTACAATGAGCAGTTCTTC,CASLTSGRTYNEQFF
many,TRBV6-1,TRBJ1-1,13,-,TGTGCCACCGATCAAATGAGAGACACTGAAGCTTTCTTT,CATDQMRDTEAFF
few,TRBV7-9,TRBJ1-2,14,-,TGTGCCAGCAGCTTAGAACCGGGTCGGTATGGCTACACCTTC,CASSLEPGRYGYTF
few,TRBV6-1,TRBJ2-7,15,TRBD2,TGTGCCAGCAGAACGACTAGCGGACGCTCCTACGAGCAGTACTTC,CASRTTSGRSYEQYF
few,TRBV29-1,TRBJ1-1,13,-,TGCAGCGTTGAGGGCACTTTGAACACTGAAGCTTTCTTT,CSVEGTLNTEAFF
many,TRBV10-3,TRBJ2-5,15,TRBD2,TGTGCCATCAGTGATCGAGCGGGGTACCAAGAGACCCAGTACTTC,CAISDRAGYQETQYF
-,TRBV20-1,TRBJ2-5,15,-,TGCAGTGCTAGCGTTGGAGGGGGGCTGCAAGAGACCCAGTACTTC,CSASVGGGLQETQYF
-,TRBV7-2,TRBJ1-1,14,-,TGTGCCAGCAGCTTTCAGGGAAGGGATACTGAAGCTTTCTTT,CASSFQGRDTEAFF
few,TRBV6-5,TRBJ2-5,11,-,TGTGCCAGCAGTTACTCGAATACCCAGTACTTC,CASSYSNTQYF
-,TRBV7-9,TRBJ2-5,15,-,TGTGCCAGCAGCTTAGTCGTCGGGGGGCGAGAGACCCAGTACTTC,CASSLVVGGRETQYF
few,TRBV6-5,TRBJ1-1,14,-,TGTGCCAGCAGTTACAAAGGGATGAACACTGAAGCTTTCTTT,CASSYKGMNTEAFF
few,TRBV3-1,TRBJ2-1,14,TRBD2,TGTGCCAGCACTCCAAGGACTAGCGTCAATGAGCAGTTCTTC,CASTPRTSVNEQFF
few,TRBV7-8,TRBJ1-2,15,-,TGTGCCAGCAGCTCCCTACAGGGTGTTTGGAATGGCTACACCTTC,CASSSLQGVWNGYTF
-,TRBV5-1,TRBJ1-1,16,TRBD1,TGCGCCAGCAGCTTGGGATCAGGGGGGATGAACACTGAAGCTTTCTTT,CASSLGSGGMNTEAFF
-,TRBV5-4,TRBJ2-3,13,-,TGTGCCAGCGGCCTGTCTAAAGGGGGGCCGCAGTATTTT,CASGLSKGGPQYF
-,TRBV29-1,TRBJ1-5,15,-,TGCAGCGTCTGTTCCAATTCAGGAGGCAATCAGCCCCAGCATTTT,CSVCSNSGGNQPQHF
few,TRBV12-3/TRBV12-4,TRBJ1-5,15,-,TGTGCCAGCAGTTCCAGGGGACGTACCTATCAGCCCCAGCATTTT,CASSSRGRTYQPQHF
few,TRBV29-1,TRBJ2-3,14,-,TGCAGCGTTGAGCCCCCGACTAGCACAGATACGCAGTATTTT,CSVEPPTSTDTQYF
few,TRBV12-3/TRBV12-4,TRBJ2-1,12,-,TGTGCCAGCAGTCCCGGGTCCACGGTTGGGCTCTTC,CASSPGSTVGLF
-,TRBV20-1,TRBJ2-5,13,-,TGCAGTGCTCGTGGATGGGGCGAAGAGACCCAGTACTTC,CSARGWGEETQYF
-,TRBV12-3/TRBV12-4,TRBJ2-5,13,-,TGTGCCAGCAGTTTATCGGGCGTAGAGACCCAGTACTTC,CASSLSGVETQYF
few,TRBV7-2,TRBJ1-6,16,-,TGTGCCAGCAGCTCCGCCCCGGCCAGAAGTAATTCACCCCTCCACTTT,CASSSAPARSNSPLHF
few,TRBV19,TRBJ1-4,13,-,TGTGCCAGTAGGGGACGGCTTAATGAAAAACTGTTTTTT,CASRGRLNEKLFF
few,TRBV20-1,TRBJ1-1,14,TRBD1,TGCAGTGCGATTTCCGGGACAGGGGTGACTGAAGCTTTCTTT,CSAISGTGVTEAFF
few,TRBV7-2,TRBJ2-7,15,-,TGTGCCAGCAGCACCCAGGGGGGAGGATCCTACGAGCAGTACTTC,CASSTQGGGSYEQYF
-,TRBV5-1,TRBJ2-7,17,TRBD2,TGCGCCAGCAGCTTGGAACTTAGCGGGAACTTAGCCTACGAGCAGTACTTC,CASSLELSGNLAYEQYF
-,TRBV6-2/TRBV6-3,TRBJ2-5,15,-,TGTGCCAGCAGTTCGGGGTCAGGATCCCAAGAGACCCAGTACTTC,CASSSGSGSQETQYF
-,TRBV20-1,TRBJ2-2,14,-,TGCAGTGCTAGAGCCTTCCGTAGCGCCGGGGAGCTGTTTTTT,CSARAFRSAGELFF
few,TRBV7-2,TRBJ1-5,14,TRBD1,TGTGCCAGCAGCCTCAAGACAGGGAATCAGCCCCAGCATTTT,CASSLKTGNQPQHF
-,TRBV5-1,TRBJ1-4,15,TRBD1,TGCGCCAGCAGCAATCCACAGGGGGCGGATGAAAAACTGTTTTTT,CASSNPQGADEKLFF
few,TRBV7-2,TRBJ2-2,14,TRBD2,TGTGCCAGCAGCTTACTGGGACTAGCGGGGGAGCTGTTTTTT,CASSLLGLAGELFF
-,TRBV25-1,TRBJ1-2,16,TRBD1,TGTGCCAGCAGTGAATATCGGCGGGGGGACAGAGATGGCTACACCTTC,CASSEYRRGDRDGYTF
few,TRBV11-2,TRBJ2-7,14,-,TGTGCCAGCAGCTTAAAGTCTCCCCGGGGTGAGCAGTACTTC,CASSLKSPRGEQYF
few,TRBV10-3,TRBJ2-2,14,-,TGTGCCATCAGTCTTACGATCGCCTCGGGGGAGCTGTTTTTT,CAISLTIASGELFF
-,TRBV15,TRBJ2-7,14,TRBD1,TGTGCCACCAGCACCGAGACGGGACAGCAGGTGCAGTACTTC,CATSTETGQQVQYF
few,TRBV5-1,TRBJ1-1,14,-,TGCGCCAGCAGCTTGGTCGGACATTTGACTGAAGCTTTCTTT,CASSLVGHLTEAFF
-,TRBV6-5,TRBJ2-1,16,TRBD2,TGTGCCAGCAGTTATATTACTAGCGGGGGGGCCCTTGAGCAGTTCTTC,CASSYITSGGALEQFF